The 9 T cell receptor beta chains reported below all come from one sample, sequenced in a study of regulatory T cells in long-lasting Graves disease. To make TCR beta libraries, researchers used iRepertoire HTBI primers and Arm-PCR of CDR3 regions. MiXCR, applied by TCRdb to the multiplex PCR reads, yields one record per CDR3 protein. The sample shows over 400,000 distinct CDR3 sequences, roughly 15% of them seen only once. Time point indicated: newly diagnosed GD, antithyroid drugs for less than 3 months. PBMCs were the source of the RNA used for TCR sequencing. These sequences were also reported in another study, on T cells in Graves' hyperthyroidism and ophthalmopathy.

The source was peripheral blood mononuclear cells (PBMCs), collected at new diagnosis, from a patient treated with antithyroid drugs. The receptors were gathered from a woman aged 50 to 65 with Graves disease.

This clonotype came up many times. The V gene is TRBV5-5, the J gene TRBJ2-3; TRBD2 might be the D (5 bases). Germline V gene data show CDR1 as SGHKS and CDR2 as YYEKEE (reference sequence). This CDR3 has 13 residues. The V gene lost 8 bases and the J gene lost 2 bases, with 12 bases spanning the gap. The CDR3 is CASAGRYTDTQYF. The CDR3 nucleotides read TGTGCCAGTGCGGGCAGGTACACAGATACGCAGTATTTT.

This chain uses TRBV15 with TRBJ1-4; D unclear. The CDR3 loop spans 13 amino acids. Per germline, CDR1 LNHNV and CDR2 YYDKDF (reference sequence). V lost 0 bases and J 8 bases, leaving 7 bases between the germline ends. The CDR3 here is CATSRDRWEKLFF. The CDR3 DNA reads TGTGCCACCAGCAGAGACAGGTGGGAAAAACTGTTTTTT.

This clonotype was counted ten times or more. The chain joins TRBV2 to TRBJ2-1, with 9 bases fitting TRBD2. The germline V gene has CDR1 SNHLY and CDR2 FYNNEI. The CDR3 has 16 residues. V lost 2 bases and J lost 5; bases outside the gene matches: 7. The CDR3 reads CASSEYGSSGNNEQFF. For the CDR3, the DNA is TGTGCCAGCAGTGAATACGGTTCTAGCGGGAACAATGAGCAGTTCTTC.

This clonotype was seen only once. CDR3: CASSLLSGRADTQYF. CDR3 DNA: TGTGCCAGCAGCTTACTTAGCGGGAGGGCAGATACGCAGTATTTT. The gene calls are TRBV7-9 and TRBJ2-3; 11 bases are shared with TRBD2. Per the germline V gene, CDR1 is SEHNR and CDR2 is FQNEAQ (reference sequence). This CDR3 has 15 amino acids. V lost 2 bases and J lost 4; bases outside the gene matches: 2.

This clonotype was detected ten times or more. V is TRBV2 and J is TRBJ2-1; D possibly corresponds to TRBD2 (6 bases). Trimming left V 6 bases short and J 0 bases short, with 15 bases between. Germline CDR1 and CDR2: SNHLY and FYNNEI. This CDR3 spans 16 amino acids. The CDR3 reads CASRAGGTGSYNEQFF. CDR3 nucleotides: TGTGCCAGCAGAGCGGGCGGGACCGGCTCCTACAATGAGCAGTTCTTC.

The chain joins TRBV7-2 to TRBJ2-6, with a tentative D call TRBD2 (7 bases). Trimming took off 5 bases at V and 4 bases at J, with 15 bases between the two ends. Germline lookup yields CDR1 SGHTA and CDR2 FQGNSA. The CDR3 is 16 amino acids. CDR3 sequence: CASSPTGGAGANVLTF. Here the CDR3 DNA reads TGTGCCAGCAGCCCAACTGGGGGGGCGGGGGCCAACGTCCTGACTTTC.

This clonotype appeared a few times. The rearrangement links TRBV19 to TRBJ2-7, with 8 nucleotides matching TRBD1. Germline V gene sequence: CDR1 LNHDA, CDR2 SQIVND (reference sequence). The CDR3 length is 13 residues. The V and J ends lost 6 bases and 3 bases, in that order; junction bases with no gene match: 4. The CDR3 DNA reads as TGTGCCAGTAGCTGGGGACAGGACTACGAGCAGTACTTC. Its translation is CASSWGQDYEQYF.

The sample holds many counts of this clonotype. The rearrangement links TRBV7-8 to TRBJ2-3, with TRBD1 matching over 8 bases. This CDR3 comprises 17 residues. Germline lookup yields CDR1 SGHVS and CDR2 FQNEAQ. The junction had 12 bases not matched to a gene; V was cut back by 5 bases and J by 2 bases. In DNA, the CDR3 is TGTGCCAGCAGCAACTCCCGACAGGGGCGGTACACAGATACGCAGTATTTT. Amino acids: CASSNSRQGRYTDTQYF.

This clonotype was picked up many times. This sequence joins TRBV2 and TRBJ2-3, with TRBD2 matching over 9 bases. Looked up from germline, CDR1 is SNHLY and CDR2 is FYNNEI. The trim removed 11 bases at V and 8 bases at J, leaving 11 bases unmatched. The CDR3 is made up of 13 amino acids. The CDR3 sequence: CASLAGLPGTQYF. As DNA, the CDR3 is TGTGCCTCACTAGCGGGCCTGCCGGGTACGCAGTATTTT.